The sequence of this TCR beta chain was determined in a study of CD8+CD57+ T cells in acquired aplastic anemia. Study-wide context: Average CD4+ read depth in healthy donors was 11 million or so reads.

J lost 3 bases, V lost 5 bases, and 4 bases had no gene match. Looked up from germline, CDR1 is SEHNR and CDR2 is FQNEAQ (reference sequence). The CDR3 loop spans 14 amino acids. TCR beta VDJ and CDR3 profiling used genomic DNA as template. TCRdb re-called the reads through MiXCR, storing one row per CDR3 protein. The sample records about 190,000 distinct CDR3 sequences, roughly 56% being singletons. This clonotype has a count of ten or more. This sequence originates from a human donor in good health, serving as a control. Sequenced: sorted CD4+, CD8+, or CD8+CD57+ T cells (not recorded which) from PBMCs. The genes are TRBV7-9 and TRBJ2-5; 9 bases agree with TRBD2. This CDR3 reads CASSLTSGKETQYF. In DNA, the CDR3 is TGTGCCAGCAGCCTGACTAGCGGAAAAGAGACCCAGTACTTC.